These 31 T cell receptor beta chains were sequenced from one sample in a study of blood T cell repertoires in COVID-19. Method: immunoSEQ multiplex PCR; TCRdb's copy keeps in-frame clones and lacks some. The table lists some 94,000 clones, around 87% of them singletons, with more than 1% in the top ten. The source material was peripheral blood. Receptors originate from a human donor in a cohort sampled during active COVID-19.

V usage is TRBV6-5 and J usage is TRBJ2-7, with D possibly matching TRBD1 (6 bases). Germline values: CDR1 MNHEY, CDR2 SVGAGI. The CDR3 consists of 14 residues. Trimming took off 4 bases at V and 3 bases at J, with 13 bases between the two ends. The CDR3 loop is CASSSRLQGYEQYF. The CDR3 DNA reads as TGTGCCAGCAGTTCACGTTTACAGGGCTACGAGCAGTACTTC.

CDR3 protein: CSVEGGSYNEQFF. Written as DNA, the CDR3 is TGCAGCGTTGAGGGGGGATCTTACAATGAGCAGTTCTTC. This chain connects TRBV29-1 to TRBJ2-1; a possible D gene is TRBD2 (6 bases). CDR3 length: 13 amino acids. Trimming stripped 3 bases from V and 4 bases from J, with 10 bases between. CDR1 and CDR2 from the germline V gene are SQVTM and ANQGSEA.

The chain uses TRBV19 and TRBJ2-2, with 12 bases lining up with TRBD2. Germline V gene sequence: CDR1 LNHDA, CDR2 SQIVND (reference sequence). The trim removed 6 bases at V and 10 bases at J, leaving 6 bases unmatched. The CDR3 is made up of 14 amino acids. The CDR3 bases are TGTGCCAGTAGGGCTAGCGGGAGGGCCGCGGAGCTGTTTTTT. This translates into CASRASGRAAELFF.

The chain employs TRBV19 and TRBJ1-2, with D possibly being TRBD1 (5 bases). Germline CDR1 LNHDA, CDR2 SQIVND (reference sequence). V lost 4 bases and J lost 5, with 14 bases in between. This CDR3 is built from 14 residues. In DNA, the CDR3 is TGTGCCAGTAGTAGGGGCAGCTGGGGATATGGCTACACCTTC. Amino acid sequence: CASSRGSWGYGYTF.

The rearrangement joins TRBV6-6 to TRBJ2-1, with 7 bases identical to TRBD2. The CDR3 is 15 residues long. The ends lost 5 bases at V and 6 bases at J; junction bases unmatched: 10. CDR1 is MNHNY, CDR2 SVGAGI, per germline (reference sequence). The CDR3 DNA reads as TGTGCCAGCAGTCGGAGCGGGGCCGATTTCAATGAGCAGTTCTTC. Amino acid sequence: CASSRSGADFNEQFF.

This clone was detected once. The chain uses TRBV6-1 and TRBJ2-5; 11 positions match TRBD2. Germline assignment: CDR1 MNHNS and CDR2 SASEGT. Trimming cost V 1 base and J 7 bases; bases outside gene matches: 11. The CDR3 has 17 amino acids. CDR3 in amino acids: CASSEGPLAGGVRTQYF. CDR3 sequence (DNA): TGTGCCAGCAGTGAAGGCCCCCTAGCGGGAGGAGTAAGGACCCAGTACTTC.

The chain carries TRBV11-2 and TRBJ2-3, with D possibly being TRBD2 (5 bases). The CDR3 sequence is 16 residues long. The germline CDR1 and CDR2 sequences are SGHAT and FQNNGV. Trimming left V 0 bases short and J 2 bases short, with 12 bases between. The CDR3, as DNA: TGTGCCAGCAGCTTAGATCGGGCTAGCCTCACAGATACGCAGTATTTT. It specifies CASSLDRASLTDTQYF.

This chain links TRBV10-2 with TRBJ2-3; the D gene is possibly TRBD2 (6 bases). The CDR3 is 16 amino acids. Trimming removed 6 bases from V and 4 bases from J, with 20 bases in between. CDR1 is WSHSY and CDR2 is SAAADI in the germline V gene. In nucleotides, the CDR3 is TGCGCCAGCAGCGACTTACCCGGGAGTTTCGCAGATACGCAGTATTTT. Its protein product is CASSDLPGSFADTQYF.

The genes are TRBV2 and TRBJ1-2; TRBD1 agrees at 9 bases. This CDR3 spans 15 amino acids. From germline, CDR1 is SNHLY and CDR2 FYNNEI. V dropped 1 base and J dropped 6; count of bases not matched to a gene: 6. CDR3 nucleotide sequence: TGTGCCAGCAGTGAAGACAGGGGGCGCCTTGATGGCTACACCTTC. It yields the protein CASSEDRGRLDGYTF.

V usage is TRBV25-1 and J usage is TRBJ1-1; D gene ambiguous. V shed 5 bases and J shed 0 bases, with 7 bases lying between them. This CDR3 spans 13 amino acids. From germline, CDR1 is MGHDK and CDR2 SYGVNS. The DNA of the CDR3 is TGTGCCAGCAGTCCGGACTTGAACACTGAAGCTTTCTTT. Residues: CASSPDLNTEAFF. Supplemented by reference TRBV25-1 and TRBJ1-1, the full variable domain reads EADIYQTPRYLVIGTGKKITLECSQTMGHDKMYWYQQDPGMELHLIHYSYGVNSTEKGDLSSESTVSRIRTEHFPLTLESARPSHTSQYLCASSPDLNTEAFFGQGTRLTVV.

The chain joins TRBV4-1 to TRBJ2-1; 9 nucleotides agree with TRBD2. Looked up from germline, CDR1 is MGHRA and CDR2 is YSYEKL. V dropped 0 bases and J dropped 0; count of bases not matched to a gene: 15. This CDR3 comprises 21 residues. Here the CDR3 reads CASSQDWVRLAGRSSYNEQFF. The CDR3 DNA reads TGCGCCAGCAGCCAAGATTGGGTGCGGCTAGCGGGACGGAGCTCCTACAATGAGCAGTTCTTC.

The rearrangement joins TRBV3-1 (or the pseudogene TRBV3-2) to TRBJ2-5, with 9 bases fitting TRBD1. Looked up from germline, CDR1 is LGHDT and CDR2 is YNNKEL (reference sequence). The ends lost 1 base at V and 4 bases at J; junction bases unmatched: 7. CDR3 size: 16 residues. The CDR3 here is CASSQVNRGRGETQYF. DNA for the CDR3: TGTGCCAGCAGCCAAGTGAACAGGGGGCGCGGAGAGACCCAGTACTTC.

The J gene is TRBJ2-5, the V gene TRBV5-6; no firm D call. CDR3 length: 13 residues. The germline CDR1 and CDR2 sequences are SGHDT and YYEEEE. With 5 bases removed from V and 5 bases from J, the gap between germline ends came to 13 bases. CDR3 in amino acids: CASRHSLYETQYF. In DNA form, the CDR3 reads TGTGCCAGCAGACACAGCCTTTACGAGACCCAGTACTTC.

This chain links TRBV19 with TRBJ1-3, with a weak D call TRBD1 (6 bases). Germline CDR1 reads LNHDA; CDR2 reads SQIVND (reference sequence). Trimming took 1 base from V and 1 from J, leaving 14 bases between them. The CDR3 is 17 residues long. CDR3 nucleotide sequence: TGTGCCAGTAGTATAGCCCGGGACACTACGTCTGGAAACACCATATATTTT. Translated: CASSIARDTTSGNTIYF. The full variable domain, its missing parts supplied by reference TRBV19 and TRBJ1-3, is DGGITQSPKYLFRKEGQNVTLSCEQNLNHDAMYWYRQDPGQGLRLIYYSQIVNDFQKGDIAEGYSVSREKKESFPLTVTSAQKNPTAFYLCASSIARDTTSGNTIYFGEGSWLTVV.

The gene calls are TRBV3-1 (or the pseudogene TRBV3-2) and TRBJ2-1; TRBD2 matches 7 bases. CDR1 LGHDT and CDR2 YNNKEL come from the germline V gene (reference sequence). The CDR3 extends over 14 amino acids. V shed 6 bases and J 8 bases; nucleotides not matched to a gene: 10. The CDR3 DNA follows: TGTGCCAGCAGTTGGACTAGATCTACCGATGAGCAGTTCTTC. It encodes CASSWTRSTDEQFF.

The genes are TRBV11-3 and TRBJ2-3; D is possibly TRBD2 (6 bases). Germline loops: CDR1 SGHNT, CDR2 YENEEA. The CDR3 is made up of 14 amino acids. V gave up 3 bases and J gave up 0 bases, with 7 bases separating them. The CDR3 nucleotides are TGTGCCAGCAGCTTTAGCGGTAGCACAGATACGCAGTATTTT. Translating gives CASSFSGSTDTQYF.

The rearrangement uses TRBV10-1 and TRBJ1-1, with no clear D. Trimming cost V 8 bases and J 5 bases, with 15 bases left between them. Looked up from germline, CDR1 is WNHNN and CDR2 is SYGVQD (reference sequence). The CDR3 has 13 amino acids. CDR3 amino acids: CASQVSYGTEAFF. CDR3 in DNA: TGCGCCAGCCAGGTCTCTTATGGGACTGAAGCTTTCTTT.

This chain links TRBV11-3 with TRBJ2-2; 10 bases map to TRBD2. The germline gives CDR1 SGHNT, CDR2 YENEEA. This CDR3 is 16 amino acids long. V was clipped by 5 bases and J by 4 bases; unmatched bases: 7. The CDR3: CASSATSGISTGELFF. The CDR3 DNA follows: TGTGCCAGCAGCGCCACTAGCGGGATTAGCACCGGGGAGCTGTTTTTT.

The chain combines TRBV11-2 with TRBJ1-1; 7 bases agree with TRBD1. Trimming removed 5 bases from V and 1 base from J; junction bases left unmatched: 1. The CDR3 length is 13 residues. The V gene's germline CDR1 is SGHAT and CDR2 FQNNGV. The CDR3 reads CASSRQGNTEAFF. In nucleotides, the CDR3 is TGTGCCAGCAGCCGACAGGGGAACACTGAAGCTTTCTTT.

The chain uses TRBV15 and TRBJ2-7, with 8 bases matching TRBD1. Per the germline V gene, CDR1 is LNHNV and CDR2 is YYDKDF (reference sequence). The ends lost 0 bases at V and 1 base at J; junction bases unmatched: 5. This CDR3 has 16 residues. This CDR3 reads CATSRDSGTGSYEQYF. The CDR3 bases are TGTGCCACCAGCAGAGATTCTGGGACAGGTTCCTACGAGCAGTACTTC.

The J gene is TRBJ2-2, the V gene TRBV4-2; a possible D gene is TRBD2 (5 bases). CDR1 is LGHNA, CDR2 YNFKEQ, per germline. This CDR3 is built from 16 residues. V was pared by 1 base and J by 1 base, with 10 bases between. This CDR3 is CASSQGSAGNTGELFF. The CDR3 DNA sequence: TGTGCCAGCAGCCAAGGGTCTGCGGGGAACACCGGGGAGCTGTTTTTT.

The chain combines TRBV7-9 with TRBJ2-2; 8 positions match TRBD2. This CDR3 region has 14 residues. Germline lookup yields CDR1 SEHNR and CDR2 FQNEAQ (reference sequence). V was pared by 2 bases and J by 6 bases, with 2 bases of the junction left unmatched. CDR3 loop: CASSLSGSSGELFF. The CDR3 DNA reads TGTGCCAGCAGCTTAAGCGGGAGCTCCGGGGAGCTGTTTTTT.

V gene TRBV4-2 combines with J gene TRBJ1-5; no reliable D call. The CDR3 contains 15 residues. The germline gives CDR1 LGHNA, CDR2 YNFKEQ. V lost 4 bases to trimming and J lost 4 bases, with 14 bases between them. CDR3: CASSPDQAGNQPQHF. For the CDR3, the DNA is TGTGCCAGCAGCCCGGACCAGGCGGGGAATCAGCCCCAGCATTTT.

The rearrangement links TRBV6-5 to TRBJ2-3; 9 positions match TRBD2. Germline CDR1 and CDR2: MNHEY and SVGAGI. This CDR3 spans 12 amino acids. CDR3 amino acids: CAGTSSTDTQYF. The CDR3 DNA follows: TGTGCTGGGACTAGCAGCACAGATACGCAGTATTTT.

V gene TRBV9 combines with J gene TRBJ2-1; 9 bases agree with TRBD2. J lost 2 bases, V lost 0 bases, and 0 bases had no gene match. The germline CDR1 and CDR2 sequences are SGDLS and YYNGEE. The CDR3 covers 15 residues. CDR3 amino acids: CASSVGGRAYNEQFF. The CDR3 nucleotides are TGTGCCAGCAGCGTAGGCGGGAGGGCCTACAATGAGCAGTTCTTC.

The genes are TRBV2 and TRBJ2-5; 7 bases agree with TRBD2. CDR3 length equals 14 residues. Germline trimming cut 8 bases from V and 3 bases from J; bases unmatched to any gene: 9. CDR1 SNHLY and CDR2 FYNNEI come from the germline V gene. The CDR3 nucleotides read TGTGCCAGCCACGGGGGGTGGGTCGAAGAGACCCAGTACTTC. This encodes CASHGGWVEETQYF.

The chain combines TRBV9 with TRBJ1-1; tentative D call: TRBD1 (6 bases). V was clipped by 0 bases and J by 1 base, with 7 bases between them. The CDR3 covers 14 residues. Per germline, CDR1 SGDLS and CDR2 YYNGEE. CDR3 residues: CASSVEQGNTEAFF. CDR3 nucleotide sequence: TGTGCCAGCAGCGTAGAACAGGGGAACACTGAAGCTTTCTTT.

This clone was observed a single time. The gene calls are TRBV27 and TRBJ2-3; TRBD2 might be the D (6 bases). The CDR3 has 16 amino acids. Trimming took off 2 bases at V and 3 bases at J, with 15 bases between the two ends. The germline gives CDR1 MNHEY, CDR2 SMNVEV (reference sequence). The CDR3 nucleotides read TGTGCCAGCAGTTTAGGTCCCGGGAGCGGAACAGATACGCAGTATTTT. Translation: CASSLGPGSGTDTQYF.

The chain joins TRBV5-1 to TRBJ2-1; TRBD1 matches at 8 bases. Germline CDR1 is SGHRS and CDR2 is YFSETQ. J was trimmed by 4 bases and V by 0 bases; bases with no gene match: 9. The CDR3 extends over 17 amino acids. The CDR3 coding sequence is TGCGCCAGCAGCTTGGGTGGGACAGGCAGGGGGTACAATGAGCAGTTCTTC. It is translated as CASSLGGTGRGYNEQFF.

V usage is TRBV28 and J usage is TRBJ1-5; D is ambiguous. The CDR3 is made up of 15 amino acids. V gave up 1 base and J gave up 3 bases, with 10 bases separating them. The germline gives CDR1 MDHEN, CDR2 SYDVKM. The CDR3 DNA reads as TGTGCCAGCAGTTTATCTCCCCGGTCCAATCAGCCCCAGCATTTT. This sequence encodes CASSLSPRSNQPQHF.

The chain employs TRBV3-1 (or the pseudogene TRBV3-2) and TRBJ2-5, with 7 bases lining up with TRBD1. The ends lost 5 bases at V and 6 bases at J; junction bases unmatched: 6. There are 13 residues in the CDR3. Germline V CDR1 and CDR2: LGHDT, YNNKEL (reference sequence). Written as DNA, the CDR3 is TGTGCCAGCAGCGGACAGGACCTGAAGACCCAGTACTTC. Translating it yields CASSGQDLKTQYF.